The next 11 T cell receptor beta chains were all read from a single sample in a study of T cells in Graves' hyperthyroidism and ophthalmopathy. Using RNA transcripts as the source, TCR beta CDR3 regions were amplified. The primer set for the first-round RT-PCR of the TCR CDR3 was HTBI. One entry per CDR3 protein results from TCRdb running MiXCR on the multiplex PCR reads. The data contain 350,000 to 450,000 distinct CDR3 sequences, around 14% of them singletons. Sequencing was done on a sample of blood. The source is a woman in her fifties or sixties with Graves' hyperthyroidism.

This clonotype has just a few counts. The V and J genes are TRBV10-3 and TRBJ2-5; TRBD1 aligns across 10 bases. The CDR3 contains 17 residues. The trim removed 0 bases at V and 4 bases at J, leaving 8 bases unmatched. The germline V gene has CDR1 ENHRY and CDR2 SYGVKD. The CDR3 region is CAISESPGQGYGETQYF. The CDR3 nucleotides read TGTGCCATCAGTGAGTCCCCGGGACAGGGGTATGGAGAGACCCAGTACTTC.

This clonotype has a count of ten or more. This sequence joins TRBV28 and TRBJ2-3; 7 positions match TRBD1. Germline loops: CDR1 MDHEN, CDR2 SYDVKM. CDR3 length: 15 amino acids. V dropped 3 bases and J dropped 3; count of bases not matched to a gene: 6. CDR3 nucleotide sequence: TGTGCCAGCAGTTTGGTGACAGGGCGGACAGATACGCAGTATTTT. Protein: CASSLVTGRTDTQYF.

Ten or more counts support this clonotype. The rearrangement uses TRBV12-3 or TRBV12-4 and TRBJ1-2; weak D call: TRBD1 (5 bases). V gave up 6 bases and J gave up 0 bases, with 17 bases separating them. The length of the CDR3 is 16 residues. The CDR3 DNA follows: TGTGCCAGCAGCTTGAGACAGAGACTTACTAACTATGGCTACACCTTC. This sequence encodes CASSLRQRLTNYGYTF.

This clonotype appeared many times. The V call is TRBV20-1, the J call TRBJ2-1; 8 nucleotides agree with TRBD1. The CDR3 length is 15 residues. The V gene's germline CDR1 is DFQATT and CDR2 SNEGSKA (reference sequence). The junction had 11 bases not matched to a gene; V was cut back by 1 base and J by 9 bases. In DNA, the CDR3 is TGCAGTGCTAGAGGACCCCTTGGACAGGGCGGTGAGCAGTTCTTC. Its translation: CSARGPLGQGGEQFF.

This clonotype was picked up many times. The rearrangement uses TRBV28 and TRBJ2-3; D possibly uses TRBD1 or TRBD2 (5 bases each). Germline V gene lookup returns CDR1 MDHEN and CDR2 SYDVKM. CDR3 length equals 15 residues. Trimming removed 7 bases from V and 6 bases from J, with 20 bases in between. CDR3 region: CASTPRVRGWDTQYF. As DNA, the CDR3 is TGTGCCAGCACTCCCAGGGTCCGGGGCTGGGATACGCAGTATTTT.

This clonotype has at least ten counts. J is TRBJ1-2 and V is TRBV27; possible D gene TRBD1, 5 bases. Per germline, CDR1 MNHEY and CDR2 SMNVEV (reference sequence). This CDR3 has 14 residues. Trimming removed 5 bases at V and 2 bases at J, with 12 bases between. The DNA of the CDR3 is TGTGCCAGCAGTCGGGACGCCCCCAACTATGGCTACACCTTC. Its translation: CASSRDAPNYGYTF.

Many counts were recorded for this clonotype. CDR3 amino acids: CASSLSFGTSSNQPQHF. The CDR3 region has the DNA TGTGCCAGCAGTTTATCCTTTGGGACAAGTAGCAATCAGCCCCAGCATTTT. The chain links TRBV28 to TRBJ1-5; the D gene is possibly TRBD1 (6 bases). Germline CDR1 MDHEN, CDR2 SYDVKM. V gave up 1 base and J gave up 0 bases, with 13 bases separating them. The CDR3 is made up of 17 amino acids.

V usage is TRBV18 and J usage is TRBJ1-5; weak D call: TRBD1 (5 bases). Deletions cut 5 bases from V and 3 bases from J, with 14 bases between. The germline V gene encodes CDR1 KGHSH and CDR2 LQKENI. The CDR3 covers 15 residues. Written as DNA, the CDR3 is TGTGCCAGCTCAAGAACAGAGGGGTCCAATCAGCCCCAGCATTTT. Its translation: CASSRTEGSNQPQHF. Using reference TRBV18 and TRBJ1-5 for the parts outside the CDR3, the full variable domain is NAGVMQNPRHLVRRRGQEARLRCSPMKGHSHVYWYRQLPEEGLKFMVYLQKENIIDESGMPKERFSAEFPKEGPSILRIQQVVRGDSAAYFCASSRTEGSNQPQHFGDGTRLSIL.

The chain recombines TRBV27 with TRBJ2-3; TRBD2 matches at 7 bases. The V and J ends lost 8 bases and 4 bases, in that order; junction bases with no gene match: 3. CDR3 size: 12 residues. Germline V gene data show CDR1 as MNHEY and CDR2 as SMNVEV (reference sequence). CDR3: CASGGGADTQYF. The CDR3 DNA is TGTGCCAGCGGGGGGGGTGCAGATACGCAGTATTTT.

In this sample, this clonotype turned up a few times. Given a much more abundant clone one base away, this may be a read error. V usage is TRBV20-1 and J usage is TRBJ2-7, with 9 bases lining up with TRBD1. Germline CDR1 reads DFQATT; CDR2 reads SNEGSKA (reference sequence). The trim removed 5 bases at V and 8 bases at J, leaving 10 bases unmatched. The CDR3 has 13 residues. CDR3 nucleotides: TGCAGTGCTGCAGCCGGGACAGGGTCCAAGCAGTACTTC. This gives the protein CSAAAGTGSKQYF.

This clonotype showed up just a few times. The chain has TRBV6-1 and TRBJ2-7, with D perhaps given as TRBD1 or TRBD2 (5 bases each). V lost 6 bases, J lost 5 bases, and 14 bases lay in between. Looked up from germline, CDR1 is MNHNS and CDR2 is SASEGT. The CDR3 covers 13 residues. The CDR3 nucleotides are TGTGCCAGCAGGGACTTAAGGGGCGACGAGCAGTACTTC. This codes for CASRDLRGDEQYF.